Shown below are 17 T cell receptor beta chains from a single sample sequenced in a study of blood T cells in healthy people across ages. A second PCR of 7 to 11 cycles used a sample-barcoded 5' primer and a J-beta primer mix. From the 5' RACE reads, TCRdb called clonotypes with MiXCR, one entry per CDR3 protein. The sample lists about 900,000 distinct CDR3 sequences; roughly 52% were seen once. The sequencing input was blood. The receptors shown here come from a man younger than 45 in good health.

This clonotype has only a few counts. V gene TRBV7-2 combines with J gene TRBJ2-3, with D possibly TRBD2 on 5 matching bases. The V gene's germline CDR1 is SGHTA and CDR2 FQGNSA. Trimming cost V 5 bases and J 6 bases, with 18 bases left between them. The CDR3 extends over 15 amino acids. CDR3 amino acids: CASSPQASPIDTQYF. The CDR3, as DNA: TGTGCCAGCAGCCCCCAGGCTAGCCCTATCGATACGCAGTATTTT.

V usage is TRBV4-1 and J usage is TRBJ2-7, with no clear D. The CDR3 is 19 residues long. V lost 0 bases and J lost 0, with 21 bases in between. Germline V gives CDR1 MGHRA, CDR2 YSYEKL. The CDR3 sequence is CASSQDGRRLLPVSYEQYF. CDR3 DNA sequence: TGCGCCAGCAGCCAAGATGGGCGGCGTCTCTTGCCAGTCTCCTACGAGCAGTACTTC.

V gene TRBV2 combines with J gene TRBJ2-4; either TRBD1 or TRBD2 may fit D (6 bases each). The DNA matches TRBJ2-7 better at its end, which makes the J call doubtful. The germline gives CDR1 SNHLY, CDR2 FYNNEI. The CDR3 is made up of 11 amino acids. The CDR3 DNA sequence: TGTGCCAGCGAGGGGGGCAACGAGCAGTACTTC. This encodes CASEGGNEQYF.

This clonotype was detected many times. The chain recombines TRBV27 with TRBJ2-1; perhaps D is TRBD1 or TRBD2 (6 bases each). This CDR3 is built from 15 residues. Trimming took 5 bases from V and 3 from J, leaving 14 bases between them. Per the germline V gene, CDR1 is MNHEY and CDR2 is SMNVEV (reference sequence). As DNA, the CDR3 is TGTGCCAGCAGTCAGGGGCTAGCGAACTACAATGAGCAGTTCTTC. It translates to CASSQGLANYNEQFF.

The genes are TRBV7-3 and TRBJ2-3; TRBD1 is a possible D gene (6 bases). Germline V CDR1 and CDR2: SGHTA, FQGTGA. CDR3 length equals 15 residues. The V gene lost 5 bases and the J gene lost 2 bases, with 14 bases spanning the gap. CDR3 sequence reads: CASSAAQGTTDTQYF. Here the CDR3 DNA reads TGTGCCAGCAGCGCAGCACAGGGAACCACAGATACGCAGTATTTT.

The rearrangement joins TRBV13 to TRBJ2-3; D perhaps matches TRBD2 (6 bases). The CDR3 has 16 residues. V was trimmed by 0 bases and J by 6 bases, leaving 16 bases between them. Germline CDR1 reads PRHDT; CDR2 reads FYEKMQ (reference sequence). In nucleotides, the CDR3 is TGTGCCAGCAGCTTAGGTTCACTAGCATACGGGGATACGCAGTATTTT. This gives the protein CASSLGSLAYGDTQYF.

The gene calls are TRBV10-3 and TRBJ1-1, with 9 bases aligning to TRBD1. This CDR3 region has 15 residues. Unmatched junction bases numbered 9, after V lost 6 bases and J lost 4 bases. Germline V CDR1 and CDR2: ENHRY, SYGVKD. CDR3 coding DNA: TGTGCCATCAGGGATCCGGGACAGGGCCTCACTGAAGCTTTCTTT. Its protein product is CAIRDPGQGLTEAFF.

The V gene is TRBV11-3, the J gene TRBJ1-1, with D possibly being TRBD1 (6 bases). Germline V lookup: CDR1 SGHNT, CDR2 YENEEA. The CDR3 consists of 13 residues. Trimming shortened V by 3 bases and J by 3 bases, and 8 bases separated the two germline ends. The CDR3 bases are TGTGCCAGCAGCTTTCGGACAGACACTGAAGCTTTCTTT. It specifies CASSFRTDTEAFF.

The V and J genes are TRBV20-1 and TRBJ2-5; 9 nucleotides align to TRBD2. The J call may be in error: the DNA end matches TRBJ2-7 better. Germline assignment: CDR1 DFQATT and CDR2 SNEGSKA (reference sequence). This CDR3 has 14 amino acids. The CDR3 sequence is CSASSGLATYEQYF. The CDR3 region has the DNA TGCAGTGCTAGTTCCGGACTAGCGACCTACGAGCAGTACTTC.

This clonotype was detected only a few times. The chain recombines TRBV7-9 with TRBJ2-3; 7 nucleotides agree with TRBD2. Trimming removed 2 bases from V and 3 bases from J; junction bases left unmatched: 11. Germline V gives CDR1 SEHNR, CDR2 FQNEAQ (reference sequence). The CDR3 totals 17 residues. CDR3 sequence (DNA): TGTGCCAGCAGCTTAAATCTTCGGCAGGGAGGGACAGATACGCAGTATTTT. Its protein product is CASSLNLRQGGTDTQYF.

The chain couples TRBV27 to TRBJ2-1; possibly TRBD2 for D (6 bases). V lost 5 bases and J 12 bases, leaving 17 bases between the germline ends. CDR1 MNHEY and CDR2 SMNVEV come from the germline V gene (reference sequence). The CDR3 is made up of 13 amino acids. The CDR3 DNA reads TGTGCCAGCAGTCCCCCGGGACTCCTTGCGCAGTTCTTC. Protein: CASSPPGLLAQFF.

The chain recombines TRBV6-1 with TRBJ2-1; TRBD1 matches at 8 bases. The CDR3 totals 16 residues. Germline V gene lookup returns CDR1 MNHNS and CDR2 SASEGT. Trimming took 3 bases from V and 7 from J; bases not matched to a gene: 11. For the CDR3, the DNA is TGTGCCAGCAGTGACGAGGTAGGACAGGGTGGAAATGAGCAGTTCTTC. It yields the protein CASSDEVGQGGNEQFF.

The chain uses TRBV27 and TRBJ2-7; possibly TRBD2 for D (5 bases). CDR3 length equals 13 residues. From germline, CDR1 is MNHEY and CDR2 SMNVEV (reference sequence). The germline V and J ends were trimmed by 8 bases and 2 bases, with 13 bases remaining between them. In DNA form, the CDR3 reads TGTGCCAGCCGGGGTTTTGCCCCCTACGAGCAGTACTTC. Residues: CASRGFAPYEQYF.

Only a few counts were recorded for this clonotype. J is TRBJ2-7 and V is TRBV29-1; 12 nucleotides match TRBD1. Germline CDR1 reads SQVTM; CDR2 reads ANQGSEA. Trimming removed 4 bases from V and 4 bases from J; junction bases left unmatched: 5. This CDR3 region has 14 residues. CDR3 loop: CSVGPGQGAYEQYF. For the CDR3, the DNA is TGCAGCGTTGGACCGGGACAGGGGGCATACGAGCAGTACTTC.

The chain recombines TRBV28 with TRBJ2-7; TRBD1 matches 7 bases. The CDR3 is made up of 14 amino acids. Germline V gene lookup returns CDR1 MDHEN and CDR2 SYDVKM. V shed 2 bases and J 4 bases; nucleotides not matched to a gene: 5. The CDR3, as DNA: TGTGCCAGCAGTTTACCCCAGGGGGAATACGAGCAGTACTTC. It specifies CASSLPQGEYEQYF.

The chain combines TRBV18 with TRBJ1-4; D unclear. Between the trimmed V and J ends, which lost 8 bases and 6 bases, there was a span of 13 bases. In germline, CDR1 is KGHSH, CDR2 LQKENI. The CDR3 is 13 amino acids. CDR3 region: CASTQTEDEKLFF. The CDR3, as DNA: TGTGCCAGCACCCAGACGGAAGATGAAAAACTGTTTTTT.

The V gene is TRBV29-1, the J gene TRBJ2-1; TRBD2 is a possible D gene (7 bases). V lost 8 bases and J lost 7, with 24 bases in between. The length of the CDR3 is 15 residues. Germline V gene lookup returns CDR1 SQVTM and CDR2 ANQGSEA. For the CDR3, the DNA is TGCAGCTCTTTCGATAGGGGGGGCCTCCCTAATGAGCAGTTCTTC. As protein: CSSFDRGGLPNEQFF.